This passage covers 27 T cell receptor beta chains from one sample sequenced in a study of OX40 agonist ivuxolimab in advanced cancers. The method was immunoSEQ multiplex PCR; TCRdb's version includes in-frame clones alone and lacks a portion of them. The table has some 60,000 clones, about four fifths seen once. The sequencing here drew on CD4+ or CD8+ T cells sorted from blood, taken in a trial of the OX40 agonist ivuxolimab. These receptors came from an adult with an advanced solid tumor such as melanoma, head and neck, liver or kidney cancer.

This rearrangement joins TRBV25-1 to TRBJ2-1, with D unresolved. This CDR3 comprises 13 residues. CDR1 MGHDK and CDR2 SYGVNS come from the germline V gene. Trimming took 3 bases from V and 3 from J, leaving 6 bases between them. The CDR3 here is CASSDTVYNEQFF. The CDR3 nucleotides are TGTGCCAGCAGTGATACAGTCTACAATGAGCAGTTCTTC.

This chain connects TRBV11-1 to TRBJ2-5; possible D gene TRBD2, 6 bases. From germline, CDR1 is SGHAT and CDR2 FQDESV (reference sequence). The CDR3 sequence is 14 residues long. V lost 5 bases and J 5 bases, leaving 15 bases between the germline ends. The DNA of the CDR3 is TGTGCCAGCAGCCCCGTTGGAGGGTGGGAGACCCAGTACTTC. Amino acid sequence: CASSPVGGWETQYF.

The V call is TRBV30, the J call TRBJ1-2; 9 bases are a match to TRBD1. Trimming removed 7 bases from V and 8 bases from J; junction bases left unmatched: 8. CDR1 is GTSNPN, CDR2 SVGIG, per germline (reference sequence). This CDR3 spans 12 amino acids. In DNA form, the CDR3 reads TGTGCCTTCGCCGGGACAGGGAACGGCTACACCTTC. Its protein is CAFAGTGNGYTF.

This clone was counted only a few times. The chain couples TRBV19 to TRBJ1-5; tentatively, D is TRBD1 (6 bases). Trimming pared 7 bases from V and 3 bases from J, leaving 10 bases between. The CDR3 contains 13 residues. Germline loops: CDR1 LNHDA, CDR2 SQIVND (reference sequence). The CDR3 bases are TGTGCCAGTAAGGACAGCTTCAATCAGCCCCAGCATTTT. This sequence encodes CASKDSFNQPQHF.

The chain couples TRBV30 to TRBJ2-3; D ambiguous. Trimming cost V 3 bases and J 2 bases, with 3 bases left between them. The CDR3 sequence is 11 residues long. Germline CDR1 is GTSNPN and CDR2 is SVGIG (reference sequence). DNA for the CDR3: TGTGCCTGGAGGTACACAGATACGCAGTATTTT. Amino acids: CAWRYTDTQYF. The full variable domain, completed using reference TRBV30 and TRBJ2-3, is SQTIHQWPATLVQPVGSPLSLECTVEGTSNPNLYWYRQAAGRGLQLLFYSVGIGQISSEVPQNLSASRPQDRQFILSSKKLLLSDSGFYLCAWRYTDTQYFGPGTRLTVL.

V is TRBV9 and J is TRBJ2-3; 7 bases are a match to TRBD1. The trim removed 2 bases at V and 2 bases at J, leaving 5 bases unmatched. Per the germline V gene, CDR1 is SGDLS and CDR2 is YYNGEE. The CDR3 consists of 15 residues. The CDR3 reads CASSVEGAVTDTQYF. The CDR3 DNA is TGTGCCAGCAGCGTCGAGGGGGCGGTCACAGATACGCAGTATTTT.

V and J are TRBV11-2 and TRBJ1-1; D ambiguous. With 1 base removed from V and 0 bases from J, the gap between germline ends came to 6 bases. Germline lookup yields CDR1 SGHAT and CDR2 FQNNGV. CDR3 length: 14 amino acids. The CDR3 DNA follows: TGTGCCAGCAGCTTAGCCTGGGTGAACACTGAAGCTTTCTTT. Amino acids: CASSLAWVNTEAFF.

The chain employs TRBV19 and TRBJ2-7; 8 bases are a match to TRBD1. Germline CDR1 is LNHDA and CDR2 is SQIVND (reference sequence). The CDR3 length is 14 residues. J was trimmed by 3 bases and V by 5 bases; bases with no gene match: 6. The CDR3 coding sequence is TGTGCCAGTAGTTCCCGGGACAGGTACTACGAGCAGTACTTC. Residues: CASSSRDRYYEQYF.

This clone was counted a few times. J is TRBJ2-1 and V is TRBV7-3, with a weak D call TRBD1 (5 bases). V was cut by 0 bases and J by 2 bases, with 11 bases left in between. This CDR3 contains 16 residues. CDR1 and CDR2 (germline): SGHTA, FQGTGA. For the CDR3, the DNA is TGTGCCAGCAGCTTAACATGGGGCCCAACCTACAATGAGCAGTTCTTC. It codes for CASSLTWGPTYNEQFF. Looking up the rest from reference TRBV7-3 and TRBJ2-1 gives the full variable domain: GAGVSQTPSNKVTEKGKYVELRCDPISGHTALYWYRQSLGQGPEFLIYFQGTGAADDSGLPNDRFFAVRPEGSVSTLKIQRTERGDSAVYLCASSLTWGPTYNEQFFGPGTRLTVL.

The chain couples TRBV10-2 to TRBJ1-5, with a weak D call TRBD1 (5 bases). The V and J ends lost 9 bases and 1 base respectively, with 7 bases between them. CDR3 length: 12 amino acids. Germline-derived CDR1 and CDR2 are WSHSY and SAAADI. CDR3 amino acids: CASRDSNQPQHF. CDR3 bases: TGCGCCAGTCGGGACAGCAATCAGCCCCAGCATTTT.

The sample holds one count of this clone. The same CDR3 can be traced to other DNA sequences in this sample. This chain links TRBV5-1 with TRBJ2-5; D gene uncertain. The V and J ends lost 0 bases and 3 bases respectively, with 0 bases between them. Germline V lookup: CDR1 SGHRS, CDR2 YFSETQ. The CDR3 has 11 residues. The CDR3: CASSLEETQYF. The CDR3 DNA follows: TGCGCCAGCAGCTTGGAAGAGACCCAGTACTTC.

V gene TRBV7-6 combines with J gene TRBJ2-7, with 9 bases that match TRBD1. CDR3 length: 15 amino acids. Germline V gene lookup returns CDR1 SGHVS and CDR2 FNYEAQ. The trim removed 4 bases at V and 5 bases at J, leaving 9 bases unmatched. CDR3 protein: CASSSWTGEFDEQYF. CDR3 sequence (DNA): TGTGCCAGCAGCTCCTGGACAGGGGAGTTTGACGAGCAGTACTTC.

This chain joins TRBV28 and TRBJ2-7; 8 bases agree with TRBD2. This CDR3 is built from 16 residues. Trimming removed 4 bases from V and 6 bases from J; junction bases left unmatched: 14. CDR1 MDHEN and CDR2 SYDVKM come from the germline V gene. The CDR3 DNA follows: TGTGCCAGCAGTTCCCCCCGGGGGGGAGGTGTTGGCGAGCAGTACTTC. Translation gives CASSSPRGGGVGEQYF. The entire variable domain, with the rest obtained from reference TRBV28 and TRBJ2-7, is as follows: DVKVTQSSRYLVKRTGEKVFLECVQDMDHENMFWYRQDPGLGLRLIYFSYDVKMKEKGDIPEGYSVSREKKERFSLILESASTNQTSMYLCASSSPRGGGVGEQYFGPGTRLTVT.

This chain links TRBV6-1 with TRBJ2-2, with 11 bases matching TRBD2. The J segment lost 5 bases and the V segment lost 5 bases, leaving 4 bases of the junction unmatched. The CDR3 extends over 15 amino acids. The V gene's germline CDR1 is MNHNS and CDR2 SASEGT. The CDR3 region is CASSTSGGFTGELFF. CDR3 nucleotide sequence: TGTGCCAGCAGTACTAGCGGGGGATTTACCGGGGAGCTGTTTTTT.

The V and J genes are TRBV4-1 and TRBJ2-7; possibly TRBD2 for D (5 bases). This CDR3 region has 14 residues. The germline V gene encodes CDR1 MGHRA and CDR2 YSYEKL. V was cut by 1 base and J by 5 bases, with 12 bases left in between. The CDR3 region is CASSQALAYHEQYF. The CDR3 DNA reads TGCGCCAGCAGCCAAGCGCTAGCCTACCACGAGCAGTACTTC.

The gene calls are TRBV2 and TRBJ2-2; the D is unclear. With 8 bases removed from V and 3 bases from J, the gap between germline ends came to 13 bases. The CDR3 sequence is 14 residues long. In germline, CDR1 is SNHLY, CDR2 FYNNEI. CDR3: CASGVLTDTGELFF. In nucleotides, the CDR3 is TGTGCCAGCGGTGTTCTGACGGACACCGGGGAGCTGTTTTTT.

The V call is TRBV5-1, the J call TRBJ2-1; 12 nucleotides line up with TRBD2. From germline, CDR1 is SGHRS and CDR2 YFSETQ. With 2 bases clipped from V and 6 bases from J, the junction kept 3 bases outside the gene matches. The CDR3 is 15 amino acids. CDR3 sequence reads: CASSFLAGGSNEQFF. The CDR3 bases are TGCGCCAGCAGCTTTCTAGCGGGAGGGAGCAATGAGCAGTTCTTC.

CDR3 amino acids: CASSSVGSMGGVRNEQFF. CDR3 DNA: TGTGCCAGCAGTTCCGTCGGGTCGATGGGAGGTGTTCGGAATGAGCAGTTCTTC. The chain links TRBV28 to TRBJ2-1, with a weak D call TRBD2 (6 bases). The CDR3 consists of 18 residues. Germline lookup yields CDR1 MDHEN and CDR2 SYDVKM. V shed 4 bases and J shed 7 bases, with 26 bases lying between them. The full variable domain, completed using reference TRBV28 and TRBJ2-1, is DVKVTQSSRYLVKRTGEKVFLECVQDMDHENMFWYRQDPGLGLRLIYFSYDVKMKEKGDIPEGYSVSREKKERFSLILESASTNQTSMYLCASSSVGSMGGVRNEQFFGPGTRLTVL.

This chain connects TRBV7-2 to TRBJ1-2; D might be TRBD1 (6 bases). There are 15 residues in the CDR3. Trimming pared 0 bases from V and 3 bases from J, leaving 11 bases between. Germline-derived CDR1 and CDR2 are SGHTA and FQGNSA. The CDR3 bases are TGTGCCAGCAGCTTAGCGGGGACAAGACACTATGGCTACACCTTC. Translating it yields CASSLAGTRHYGYTF.

This sequence joins TRBV21-1 and TRBJ1-1. TRBV21-1 is marked as a pseudogene. The CDR3 totals 15 residues. CDR3 nucleotides: TGTGCCAGCAGCAAGCGTCCAGAGGAGAACACTGAAGCTTTCTTT. It specifies CASSKRPEENTEAFF.

The chain recombines TRBV28 with TRBJ2-7; the D gene is possibly TRBD1 (6 bases). V was shortened by 5 bases and J by 0 bases, with 26 bases between the two germline ends. The CDR3 consists of 19 residues. Germline assignment: CDR1 MDHEN and CDR2 SYDVKM. The CDR3 bases are TGTGCCAGCAGTCAACAGCTACAGGGTCCGGGGCGTGACTCCTACGAGCAGTACTTC. It is translated as CASSQQLQGPGRDSYEQYF.

This chain connects TRBV6-6 to TRBJ2-7; 7 bases agree with TRBD2. The CDR3 runs to 12 residues. Germline CDR1 reads MNHNY; CDR2 reads SVGAGI (reference sequence). V lost 6 bases to trimming and J lost 6 bases; unmatched junction nucleotides: 5. The CDR3: CASSPPGGEQYF. The CDR3 region has the DNA TGTGCCAGCAGCCCACCGGGGGGCGAGCAGTACTTC.

The V gene is TRBV5-4, the J gene TRBJ2-2; 14 bases fit TRBD2. The CDR3 consists of 17 residues. The ends lost 4 bases at V and 5 bases at J; junction bases unmatched: 7. CDR1 SGHNT and CDR2 YYREEE come from the germline V gene (reference sequence). CDR3 coding DNA: TGTGCCAGCAGCCCGGGACTAGCGGGAGTAGATACCGGGGAGCTGTTTTTT. It specifies CASSPGLAGVDTGELFF.

This chain connects TRBV6-9 to TRBJ1-4, with unresolved D. This CDR3 has 15 residues. Germline loops: CDR1 MNHGY, CDR2 SVAAGI. Trimming removed 3 bases at V and 5 bases at J, with 13 bases between. Here the CDR3 DNA reads TGTGCCAGCAGTTACTCGGGTAGGACGAATGAAAAACTGTTTTTT. Translating gives CASSYSGRTNEKLFF.

The rearrangement links TRBV19 to TRBJ2-7; perhaps TRBD2 as D (5 bases). Germline lookup yields CDR1 LNHDA and CDR2 SQIVND (reference sequence). V was pared by 3 bases and J by 4 bases, with 10 bases between. The CDR3 runs 13 residues. The CDR3 coding sequence is TGTGCCAGTAGTATGAGGGAAGGATACGAGCAGTACTTC. Encoded protein: CASSMREGYEQYF.

The chain employs TRBV2 and TRBJ1-2; 7 positions agree with TRBD1. The junction had 8 bases not matched to a gene; V was cut back by 5 bases and J by 5 bases. In germline, CDR1 is SNHLY, CDR2 FYNNEI. There are 14 residues in the CDR3. The CDR3: CASSLRDSSYGYTF. Here the CDR3 DNA reads TGTGCCAGCAGTCTTCGGGACAGCAGTTATGGCTACACCTTC.

V gene TRBV7-3 combines with J gene TRBJ2-3; possible D gene TRBD2, 5 bases. V lost 0 bases and J lost 4, with 11 bases in between. This CDR3 has 15 amino acids. Germline V gene data show CDR1 as SGHTA and CDR2 as FQGTGA. DNA of the CDR3: TGTGCCAGCAGCTTAACAGCTAGCCTGGCAGATACGCAGTATTTT. Amino acids: CASSLTASLADTQYF. Complete variable domain (other parts from reference TRBV7-3 and TRBJ2-3): GAGVSQTPSNKVTEKGKYVELRCDPISGHTALYWYRQSLGQGPEFLIYFQGTGAADDSGLPNDRFFAVRPEGSVSTLKIQRTERGDSAVYLCASSLTASLADTQYFGPGTRLTVL.